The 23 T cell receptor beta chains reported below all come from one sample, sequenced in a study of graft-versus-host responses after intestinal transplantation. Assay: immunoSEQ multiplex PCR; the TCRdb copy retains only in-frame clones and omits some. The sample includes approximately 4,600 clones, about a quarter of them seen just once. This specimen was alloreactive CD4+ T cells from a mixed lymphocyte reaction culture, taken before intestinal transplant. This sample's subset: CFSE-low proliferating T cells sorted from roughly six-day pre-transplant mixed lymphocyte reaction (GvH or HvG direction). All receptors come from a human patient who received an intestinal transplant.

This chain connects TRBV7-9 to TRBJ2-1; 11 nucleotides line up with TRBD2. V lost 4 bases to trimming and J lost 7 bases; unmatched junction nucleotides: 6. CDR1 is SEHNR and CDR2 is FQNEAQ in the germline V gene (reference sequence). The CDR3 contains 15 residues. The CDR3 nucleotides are TGTGCCAGCAGCTCCGGGACTAGCGGTGTGAATGAGCAGTTCTTC. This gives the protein CASSSGTSGVNEQFF.

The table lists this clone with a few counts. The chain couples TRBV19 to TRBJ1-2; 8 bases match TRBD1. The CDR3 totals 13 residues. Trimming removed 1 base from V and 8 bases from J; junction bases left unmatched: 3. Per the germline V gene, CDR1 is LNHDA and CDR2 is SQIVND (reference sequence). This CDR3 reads CASSIGRQGGYTF. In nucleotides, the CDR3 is TGTGCCAGTAGTATAGGAAGACAGGGGGGCTACACCTTC.

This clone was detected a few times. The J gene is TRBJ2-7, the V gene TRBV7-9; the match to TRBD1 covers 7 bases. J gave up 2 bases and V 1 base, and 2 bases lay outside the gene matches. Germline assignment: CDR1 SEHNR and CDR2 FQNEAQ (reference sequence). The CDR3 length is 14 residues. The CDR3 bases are TGTGCCAGCAGCTTAGGAGGGACAGCCTACGAGCAGTACTTC. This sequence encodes CASSLGGTAYEQYF.

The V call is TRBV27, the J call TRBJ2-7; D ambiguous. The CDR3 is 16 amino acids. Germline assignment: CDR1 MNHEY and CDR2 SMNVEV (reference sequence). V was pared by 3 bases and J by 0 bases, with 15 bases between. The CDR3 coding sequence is TGTGCCAGCAGTTTTTCGGGCGTAGGTTCCTCCTACGAGCAGTACTTC. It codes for CASSFSGVGSSYEQYF.

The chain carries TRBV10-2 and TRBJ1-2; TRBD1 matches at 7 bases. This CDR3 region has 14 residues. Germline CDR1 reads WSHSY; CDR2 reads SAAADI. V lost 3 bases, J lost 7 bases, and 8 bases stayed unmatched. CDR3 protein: CASSDPVSGGGYTF. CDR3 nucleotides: TGCGCCAGCAGTGACCCCGTTTCAGGGGGTGGCTACACCTTC.

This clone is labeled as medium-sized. This chain's CDR3 is CASITPPGTEAFF. CDR3 bases: TGTGCCAGCATCACTCCCCCGGGCACTGAAGCTTTCTTT. V is TRBV28 and J is TRBJ1-1; D unresolved. Trimming stripped 7 bases from V and 4 bases from J, with 13 bases between. CDR3 size: 13 residues. The germline CDR1 and CDR2 sequences are MDHEN and SYDVKM.

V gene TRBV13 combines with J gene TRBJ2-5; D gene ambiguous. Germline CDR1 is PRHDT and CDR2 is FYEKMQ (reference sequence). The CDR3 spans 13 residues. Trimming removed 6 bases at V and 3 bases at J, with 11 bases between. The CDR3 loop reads CASRSNSEETQYF. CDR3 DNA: TGTGCCAGCAGGTCAAACAGTGAAGAGACCCAGTACTTC. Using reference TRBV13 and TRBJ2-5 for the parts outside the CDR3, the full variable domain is AAGVIQSPRHLIKEKRETATLKCYPIPRHDTVYWYQQGPGQDPQFLISFYEKMQSDKGSIPDRFSAQQFSDYHSELNMSSLELGDSALYFCASRSNSEETQYFGPGTRLLVL.

The CDR3 spells CASSLGGPYNSPLHF. The CDR3 DNA follows: TGTGCCAGCAGCTTAGGGGGGCCCTATAATTCACCCCTCCACTTT. The V gene is TRBV7-8, the J gene TRBJ1-6; D is possibly TRBD1 (6 bases). Germline V gene sequence: CDR1 SGHVS, CDR2 FQNEAQ. Trimming stripped 1 base from V and 2 bases from J, with 6 bases between. The CDR3 is 15 residues long.

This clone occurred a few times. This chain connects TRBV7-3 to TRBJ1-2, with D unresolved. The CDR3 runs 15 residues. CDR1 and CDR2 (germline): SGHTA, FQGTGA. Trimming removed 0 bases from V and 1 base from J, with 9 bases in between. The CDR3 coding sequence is TGTGCCAGCAGCTTAACCCAGAACTTTAACTATGGCTACACCTTC. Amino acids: CASSLTQNFNYGYTF.

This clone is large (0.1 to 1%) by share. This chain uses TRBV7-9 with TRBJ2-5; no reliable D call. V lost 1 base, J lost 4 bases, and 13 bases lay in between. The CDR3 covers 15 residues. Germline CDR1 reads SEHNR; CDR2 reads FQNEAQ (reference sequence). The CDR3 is CASSLGFLWGETQYF. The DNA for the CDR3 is TGTGCCAGCAGCTTAGGCTTCTTGTGGGGAGAGACCCAGTACTTC.

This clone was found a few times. CDR3 amino acids: CASSPGDYGYTF. In DNA form, the CDR3 reads TGTGCCAGCAGCCCAGGGGACTATGGCTACACCTTC. The chain joins TRBV14 to TRBJ1-2; weak D call: TRBD1 (6 bases). The CDR3 consists of 12 residues. In germline, CDR1 is SGHDN, CDR2 FVKESK. V lost 4 bases to trimming and J lost 3 bases, with 6 bases between them.

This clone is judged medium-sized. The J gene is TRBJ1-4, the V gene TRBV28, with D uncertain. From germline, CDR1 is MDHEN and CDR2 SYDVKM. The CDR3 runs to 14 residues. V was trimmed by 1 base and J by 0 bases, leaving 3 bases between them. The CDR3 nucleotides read TGTGCCAGCAGTTTATCCCCAACTAATGAAAAACTGTTTTTT. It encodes CASSLSPTNEKLFF.

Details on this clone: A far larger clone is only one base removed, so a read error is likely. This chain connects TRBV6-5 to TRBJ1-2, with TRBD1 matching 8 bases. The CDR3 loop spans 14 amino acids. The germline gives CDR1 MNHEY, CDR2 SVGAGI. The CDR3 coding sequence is TGTGCCGGCAGTGCACCGGGACAGGAGATTGGCTACACCTTC. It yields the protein CAGSAPGQEIGYTF.

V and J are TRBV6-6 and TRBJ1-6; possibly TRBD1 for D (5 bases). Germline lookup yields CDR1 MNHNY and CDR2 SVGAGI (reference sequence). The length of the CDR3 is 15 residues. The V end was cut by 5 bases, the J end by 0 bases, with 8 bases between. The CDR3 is CASSLQGSYNSPLHF. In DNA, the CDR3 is TGTGCCAGCAGTCTGCAGGGCTCCTATAATTCACCCCTCCACTTT.

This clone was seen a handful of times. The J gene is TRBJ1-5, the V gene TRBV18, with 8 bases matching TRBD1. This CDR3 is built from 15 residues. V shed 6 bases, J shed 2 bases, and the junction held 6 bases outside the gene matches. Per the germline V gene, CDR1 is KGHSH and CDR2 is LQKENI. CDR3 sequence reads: CASSLLTGGNQPQHF. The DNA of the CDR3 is TGTGCCAGCTCGCTGTTGACAGGGGGCAATCAGCCCCAGCATTTT.

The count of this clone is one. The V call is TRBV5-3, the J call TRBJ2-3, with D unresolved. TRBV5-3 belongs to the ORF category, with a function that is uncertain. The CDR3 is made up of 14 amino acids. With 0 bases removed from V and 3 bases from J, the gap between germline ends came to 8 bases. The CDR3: CARSLDEVTDTQYF. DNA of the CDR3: TGTGCCAGAAGCTTGGACGAAGTAACAGATACGCAGTATTTT.

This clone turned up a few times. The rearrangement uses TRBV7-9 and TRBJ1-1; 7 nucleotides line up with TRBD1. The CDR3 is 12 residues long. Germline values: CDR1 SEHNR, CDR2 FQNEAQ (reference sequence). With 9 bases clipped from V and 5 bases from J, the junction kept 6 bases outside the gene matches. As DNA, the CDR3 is TGTGCCAGTAGGGGGCTTGAGACTGAAGCTTTCTTT. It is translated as CASRGLETEAFF.

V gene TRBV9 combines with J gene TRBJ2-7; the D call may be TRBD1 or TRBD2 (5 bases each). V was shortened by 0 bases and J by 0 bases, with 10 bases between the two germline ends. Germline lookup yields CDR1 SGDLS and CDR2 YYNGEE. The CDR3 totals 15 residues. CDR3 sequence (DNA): TGTGCCAGCAGCGTAGGAGGGGACCTCTCCTACGAGCAGTACTTC. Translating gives CASSVGGDLSYEQYF.

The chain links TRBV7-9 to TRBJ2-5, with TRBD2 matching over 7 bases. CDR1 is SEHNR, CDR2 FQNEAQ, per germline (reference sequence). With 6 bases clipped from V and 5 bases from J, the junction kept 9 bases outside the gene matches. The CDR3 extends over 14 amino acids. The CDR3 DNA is TGTGCCAGCAGTTCGAGCGGGAAAGGGGAGACCCAGTACTTC. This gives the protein CASSSSGKGETQYF. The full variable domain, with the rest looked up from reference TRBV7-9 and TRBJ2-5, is DTGVSQNPRHKITKRGQNVTFRCDPISEHNRLYWYRQTLGQGPEFLTYFQNEAQLEKSRLLSDRFSAERPKGSFSTLEIQRTEQGDSAMYLCASSSSGKGETQYFGPGTRLLVL.

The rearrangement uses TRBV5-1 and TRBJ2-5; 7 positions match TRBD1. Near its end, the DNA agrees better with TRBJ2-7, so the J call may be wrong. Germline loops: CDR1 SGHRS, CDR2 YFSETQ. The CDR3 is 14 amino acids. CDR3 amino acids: CASSSGQFPYEQYF. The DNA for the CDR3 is TGCGCCAGCTCTTCGGGACAGTTTCCCTACGAGCAGTACTTC.

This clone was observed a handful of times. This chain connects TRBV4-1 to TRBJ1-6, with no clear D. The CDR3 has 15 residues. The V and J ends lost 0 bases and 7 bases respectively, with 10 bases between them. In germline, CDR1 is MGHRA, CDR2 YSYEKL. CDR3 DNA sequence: TGCGCCAGCAGCCAAGACGGCCAATACAATTCACCCCTCCACTTT. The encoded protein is CASSQDGQYNSPLHF.

The DNA for the CDR3 is TGTGCCAGCAGCTTCGGGACAGAGAACACTGAAGCTTTCTTT. Amino acids: CASSFGTENTEAFF. The rearrangement uses TRBV5-5 and TRBJ1-1; 7 bases line up with TRBD1. Germline assignment: CDR1 SGHKS and CDR2 YYEKEE (reference sequence). Trimming removed 2 bases from V and 1 base from J; junction bases left unmatched: 2. The CDR3 has 14 amino acids. The variable domain in full, with the rest retrieved from reference TRBV5-5 and TRBJ1-1, is DAGVTQSPTHLIKTRGQQVTLRCSPISGHKSVSWYQQVLGQGPQFIFQYYEKEERGRGNFPDRFSARQFPNYSSELNVNALLLGDSALYLCASSFGTENTEAFFGQGTRLTVV.

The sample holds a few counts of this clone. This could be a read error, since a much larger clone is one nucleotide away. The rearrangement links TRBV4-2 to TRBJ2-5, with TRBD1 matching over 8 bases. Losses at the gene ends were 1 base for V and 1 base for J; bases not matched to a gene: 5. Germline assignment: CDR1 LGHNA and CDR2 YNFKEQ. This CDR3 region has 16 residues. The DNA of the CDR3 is TGTGCCAGCAGCCAAGGGACAGGGAAGGCCCAAGAGACCCAGTACTTC. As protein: CASSQGTGKAQETQYF.